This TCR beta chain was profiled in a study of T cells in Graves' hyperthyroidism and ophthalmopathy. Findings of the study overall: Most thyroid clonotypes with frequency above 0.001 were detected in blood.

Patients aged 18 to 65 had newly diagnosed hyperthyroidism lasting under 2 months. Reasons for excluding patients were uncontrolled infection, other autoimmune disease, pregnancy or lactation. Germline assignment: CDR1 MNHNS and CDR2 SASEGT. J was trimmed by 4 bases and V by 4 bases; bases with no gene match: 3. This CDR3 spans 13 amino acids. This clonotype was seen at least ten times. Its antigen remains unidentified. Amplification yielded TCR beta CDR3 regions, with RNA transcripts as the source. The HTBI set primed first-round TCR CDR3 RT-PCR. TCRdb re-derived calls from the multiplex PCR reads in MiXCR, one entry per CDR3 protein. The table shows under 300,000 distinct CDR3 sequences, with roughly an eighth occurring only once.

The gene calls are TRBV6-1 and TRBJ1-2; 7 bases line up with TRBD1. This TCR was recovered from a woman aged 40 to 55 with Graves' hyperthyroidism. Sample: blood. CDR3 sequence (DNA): TGTGCCAGCAGTGGACAGGGTATCTATGGCTACACCTTC. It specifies CASSGQGIYGYTF.